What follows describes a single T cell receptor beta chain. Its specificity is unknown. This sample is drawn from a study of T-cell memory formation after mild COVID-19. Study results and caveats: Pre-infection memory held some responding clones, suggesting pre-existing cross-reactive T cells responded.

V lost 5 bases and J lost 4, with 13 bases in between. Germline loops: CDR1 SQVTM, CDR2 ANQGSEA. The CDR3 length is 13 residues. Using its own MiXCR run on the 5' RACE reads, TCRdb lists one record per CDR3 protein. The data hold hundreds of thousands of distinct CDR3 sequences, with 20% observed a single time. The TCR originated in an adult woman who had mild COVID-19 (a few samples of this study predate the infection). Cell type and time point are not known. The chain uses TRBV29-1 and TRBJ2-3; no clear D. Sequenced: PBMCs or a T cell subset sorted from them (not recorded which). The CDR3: CSVSTPGADTQYF. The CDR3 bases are TGCAGCGTTAGCACCCCTGGCGCAGATACGCAGTATTTT.